This T cell receptor beta chain was profiled in a study of regulatory T cells in long-lasting Graves disease. Study results and limitations: Persistent Graves' patients showed reduced TCR diversity versus newly diagnosed patients.

This clonotype turned up a few times. What it binds is unknown. iRepertoire HTBI primers and Arm-PCR of CDR3 regions built TCR beta libraries. TCRdb reprocessed the multiplex PCR reads with MiXCR, giving one entry per CDR3 protein. The profile shows 500,000 or so distinct CDR3 sequences, about 15% of them singletons. Time point in this sample: newly diagnosed GD, antithyroid drugs for less than 3 months. Construction of the TCR library relied on RNA isolated from PBMCs. Another study also made use of these data, one on T cells in Graves' hyperthyroidism and ophthalmopathy.

The TCR originated in a woman aged 35-65 years with Graves disease. The sequences come from peripheral blood mononuclear cells (PBMCs), collected at new diagnosis, from a patient treated with antithyroid drugs.

CDR3 sequence reads: CASSQGGQGAYEQYF. The CDR3 bases are TGCGCCAGCAGCCAAGGGGGACAGGGGGCTTACGAGCAGTACTTC. The genes are TRBV4-1 and TRBJ2-7; 12 positions agree with TRBD1. The CDR3 spans 15 residues. The germline V gene has CDR1 MGHRA and CDR2 YSYEKL. Unmatched junction bases numbered 2, after V lost 1 base and J lost 4 bases.